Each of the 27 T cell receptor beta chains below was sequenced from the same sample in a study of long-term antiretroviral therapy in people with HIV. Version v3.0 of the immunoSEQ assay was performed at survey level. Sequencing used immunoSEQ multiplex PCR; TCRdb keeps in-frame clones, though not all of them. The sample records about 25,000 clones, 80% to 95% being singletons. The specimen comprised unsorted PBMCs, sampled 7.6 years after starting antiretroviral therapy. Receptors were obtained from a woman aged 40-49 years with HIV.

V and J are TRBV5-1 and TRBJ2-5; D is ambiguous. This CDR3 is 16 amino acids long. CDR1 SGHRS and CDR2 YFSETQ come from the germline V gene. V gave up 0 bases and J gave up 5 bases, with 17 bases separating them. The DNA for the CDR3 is TGCGCCAGCAGCTTGGGAACGGACCGAGCTTGGGAGACCCAGTACTTC. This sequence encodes CASSLGTDRAWETQYF.

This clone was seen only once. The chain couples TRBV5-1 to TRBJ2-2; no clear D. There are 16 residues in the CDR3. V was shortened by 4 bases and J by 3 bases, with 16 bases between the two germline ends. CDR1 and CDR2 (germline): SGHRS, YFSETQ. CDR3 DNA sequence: TGCGCCAGCAGCCTTTTGGGCGAGGAGTACACCGGGGAGCTGTTTTTT. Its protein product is CASSLLGEEYTGELFF.

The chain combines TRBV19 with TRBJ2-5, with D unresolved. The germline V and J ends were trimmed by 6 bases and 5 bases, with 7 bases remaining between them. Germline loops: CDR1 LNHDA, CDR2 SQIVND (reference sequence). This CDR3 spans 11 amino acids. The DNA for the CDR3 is TGTGCCAGTAGCTCTGGGGAGACCCAGTACTTC. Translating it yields CASSSGETQYF.

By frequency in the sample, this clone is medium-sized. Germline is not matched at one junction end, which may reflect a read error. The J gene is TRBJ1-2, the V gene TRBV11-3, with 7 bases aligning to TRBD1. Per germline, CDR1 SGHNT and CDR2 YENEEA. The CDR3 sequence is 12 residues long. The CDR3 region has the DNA TGTGCCAGCAGCTCCAGGACAGGTCAACCGAGCTTC. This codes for CASSSRTGQPSF.

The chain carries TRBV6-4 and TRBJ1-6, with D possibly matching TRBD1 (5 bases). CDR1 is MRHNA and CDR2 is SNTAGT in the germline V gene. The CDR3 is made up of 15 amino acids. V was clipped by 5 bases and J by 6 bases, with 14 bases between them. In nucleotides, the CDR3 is TGTGCCAGCAGTCGACAGAGTGGAGGTAATTCACCCCTCCACTTT. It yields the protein CASSRQSGGNSPLHF.

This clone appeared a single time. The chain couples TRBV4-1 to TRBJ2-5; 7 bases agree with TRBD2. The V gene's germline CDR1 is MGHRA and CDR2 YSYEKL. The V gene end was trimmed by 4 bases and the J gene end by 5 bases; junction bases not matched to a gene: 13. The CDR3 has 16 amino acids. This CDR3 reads CASSPFSGGSGETQYF. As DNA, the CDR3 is TGCGCCAGCAGCCCTTTTTCGGGGGGTTCCGGGGAGACCCAGTACTTC.

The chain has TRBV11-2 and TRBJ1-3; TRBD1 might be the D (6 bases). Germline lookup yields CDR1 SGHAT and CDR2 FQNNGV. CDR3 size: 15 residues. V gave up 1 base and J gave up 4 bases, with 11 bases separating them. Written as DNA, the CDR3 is TGTGCCAGCAGCTTAGGTCCAGGGGCCGGAAACACCATATATTTT. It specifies CASSLGPGAGNTIYF.

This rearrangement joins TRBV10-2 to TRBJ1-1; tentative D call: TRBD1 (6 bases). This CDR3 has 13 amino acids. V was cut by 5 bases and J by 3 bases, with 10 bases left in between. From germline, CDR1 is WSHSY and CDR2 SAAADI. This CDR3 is CASSQDRDTEAFF. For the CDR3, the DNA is TGCGCCAGCAGTCAGGACAGAGACACTGAAGCTTTCTTT.

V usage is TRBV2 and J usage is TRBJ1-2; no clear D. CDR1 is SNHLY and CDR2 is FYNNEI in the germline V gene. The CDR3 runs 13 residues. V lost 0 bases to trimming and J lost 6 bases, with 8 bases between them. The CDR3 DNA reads TGTGCCAGCAGTGAAGCGAGGTCGAATGGCTACACCTTC. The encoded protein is CASSEARSNGYTF. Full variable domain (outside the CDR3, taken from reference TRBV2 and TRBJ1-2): EPEVTQTPSHQVTQMGQEVILRCVPISNHLYFYWYRQILGQKVEFLVSFYNNEISEKSEIFDDQFSVERPDGSNFTLKIRSTKLEDSAMYFCASSEARSNGYTFGSGTRLTVV.

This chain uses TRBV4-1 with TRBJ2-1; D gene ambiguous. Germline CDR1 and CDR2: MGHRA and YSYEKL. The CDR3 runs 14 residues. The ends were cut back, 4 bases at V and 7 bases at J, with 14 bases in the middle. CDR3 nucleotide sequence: TGCGCCAGCAGCCCGTTCTTCGTGGTAAATGAGCAGTTCTTC. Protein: CASSPFFVVNEQFF.

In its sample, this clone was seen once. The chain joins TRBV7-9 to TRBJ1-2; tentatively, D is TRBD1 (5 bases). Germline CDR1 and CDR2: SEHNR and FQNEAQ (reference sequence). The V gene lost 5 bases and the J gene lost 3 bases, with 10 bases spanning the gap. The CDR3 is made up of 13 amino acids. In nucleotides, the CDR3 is TGTGCCAGCAGCCACGGGGCGGACTATGGCTACACCTTC. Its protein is CASSHGADYGYTF.

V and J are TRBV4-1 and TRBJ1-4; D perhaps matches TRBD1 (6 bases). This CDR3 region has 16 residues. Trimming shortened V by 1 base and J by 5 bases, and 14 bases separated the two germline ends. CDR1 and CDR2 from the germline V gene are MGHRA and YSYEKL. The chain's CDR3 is CASSQVGGRANEKLFF. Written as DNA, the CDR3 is TGCGCCAGCAGCCAAGTCGGGGGGCGAGCAAATGAAAAACTGTTTTTT.

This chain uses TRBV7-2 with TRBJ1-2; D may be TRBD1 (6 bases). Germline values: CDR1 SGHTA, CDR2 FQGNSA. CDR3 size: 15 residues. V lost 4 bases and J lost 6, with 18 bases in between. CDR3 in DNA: TGTGCCAGCAGCTCGCGGACAGCCGGTTTTAATGGCTACACCTTC. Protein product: CASSSRTAGFNGYTF.

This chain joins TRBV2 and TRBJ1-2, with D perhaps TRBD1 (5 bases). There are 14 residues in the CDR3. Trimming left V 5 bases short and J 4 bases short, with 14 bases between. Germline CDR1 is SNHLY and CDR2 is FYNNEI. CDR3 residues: CASSSEGAFYGYTF. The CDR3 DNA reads TGTGCCAGCAGTTCCGAAGGGGCTTTCTATGGCTACACCTTC.

The CDR3 sequence: CASSPLGDRPYEQYF. The DNA of the CDR3 is TGTGCCAGCAGTCCCCTCGGGGACAGACCCTACGAGCAGTACTTC. The rearrangement joins TRBV6-5 to TRBJ2-7; the match to TRBD1 covers 7 bases. This CDR3 has 15 residues. Germline CDR1 reads MNHEY; CDR2 reads SVGAGI. V lost 5 bases and J lost 2; bases outside the gene matches: 9.

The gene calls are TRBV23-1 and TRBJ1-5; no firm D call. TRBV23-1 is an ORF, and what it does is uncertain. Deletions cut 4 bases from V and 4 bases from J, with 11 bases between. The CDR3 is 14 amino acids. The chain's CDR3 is CASSPTTDNQPQHF. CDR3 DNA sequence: TGCGCCAGCAGTCCCACGACTGATAATCAGCCCCAGCATTTT.

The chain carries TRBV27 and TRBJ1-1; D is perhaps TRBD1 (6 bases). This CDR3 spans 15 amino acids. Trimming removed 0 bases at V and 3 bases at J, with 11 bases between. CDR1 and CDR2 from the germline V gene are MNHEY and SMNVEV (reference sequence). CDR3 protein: CASSLSGGGYTEAFF. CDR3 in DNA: TGTGCCAGCAGTTTATCCGGGGGGGGCTACACTGAAGCTTTCTTT.

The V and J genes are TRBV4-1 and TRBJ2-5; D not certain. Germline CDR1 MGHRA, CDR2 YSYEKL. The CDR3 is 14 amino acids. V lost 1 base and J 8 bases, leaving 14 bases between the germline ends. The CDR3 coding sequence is TGCGCCAGCAGCCAAGTGGTCCTCGAGGTCACCCAGTACTTC. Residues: CASSQVVLEVTQYF.

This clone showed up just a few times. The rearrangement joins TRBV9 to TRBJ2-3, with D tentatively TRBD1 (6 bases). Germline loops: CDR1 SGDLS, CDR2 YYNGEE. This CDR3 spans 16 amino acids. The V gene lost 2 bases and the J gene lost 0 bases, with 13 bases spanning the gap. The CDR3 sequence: CASSVSGHISTDTQYF. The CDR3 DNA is TGTGCCAGCAGCGTTTCGGGACACATTAGCACAGATACGCAGTATTTT.

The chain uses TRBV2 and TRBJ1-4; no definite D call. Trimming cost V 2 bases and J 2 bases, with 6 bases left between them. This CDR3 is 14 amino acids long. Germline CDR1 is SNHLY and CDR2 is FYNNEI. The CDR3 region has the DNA TGTGCCAGCAGTGAACTGGGCACTAATGAAAAACTGTTTTTT. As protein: CASSELGTNEKLFF.

This CDR3 reads CAWSAEGNEKLFF. CDR3 nucleotide sequence: TGTGCCTGGAGTGCGGAGGGTAACGAAAAACTGTTTTTT. The V call is TRBV30, the J call TRBJ1-4; no definite D call. Germline-derived CDR1 and CDR2 are GTSNPN and SVGIG (reference sequence). The CDR3 spans 13 residues. V was trimmed by 1 base and J by 8 bases, leaving 11 bases between them. Variable domain in full (rest from reference TRBV30 and TRBJ1-4): SQTIHQWPATLVQPVGSPLSLECTVEGTSNPNLYWYRQAAGRGLQLLFYSVGIGQISSEVPQNLSASRPQDRQFILSSKKLLLSDSGFYLCAWSAEGNEKLFFGSGTQLSVL.

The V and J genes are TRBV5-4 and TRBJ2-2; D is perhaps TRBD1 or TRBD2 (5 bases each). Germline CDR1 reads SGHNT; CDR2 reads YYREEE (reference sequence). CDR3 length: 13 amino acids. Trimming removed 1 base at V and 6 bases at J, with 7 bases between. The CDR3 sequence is CASSLWGPGELFF. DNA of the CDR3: TGTGCCAGCAGCTTGTGGGGACCCGGGGAGCTGTTTTTT.

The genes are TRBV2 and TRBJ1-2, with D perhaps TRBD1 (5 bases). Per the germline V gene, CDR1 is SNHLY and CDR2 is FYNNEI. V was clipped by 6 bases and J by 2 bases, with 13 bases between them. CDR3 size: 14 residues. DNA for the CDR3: TGTGCCAGCAGCACAAGGGGCGGCAACTATGGCTACACCTTC. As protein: CASSTRGGNYGYTF. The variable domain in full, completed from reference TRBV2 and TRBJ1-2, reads EPEVTQTPSHQVTQMGQEVILRCVPISNHLYFYWYRQILGQKVEFLVSFYNNEISEKSEIFDDQFSVERPDGSNFTLKIRSTKLEDSAMYFCASSTRGGNYGYTFGSGTRLTVV.

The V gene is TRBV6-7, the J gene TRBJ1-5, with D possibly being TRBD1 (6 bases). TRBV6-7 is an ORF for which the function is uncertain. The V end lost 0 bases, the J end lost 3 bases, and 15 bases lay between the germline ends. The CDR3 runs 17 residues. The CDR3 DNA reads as TGTGCCAGCAGTTACTCGGCCAGGGGAGTCCCCAATCAGCCCCAGCATTTT. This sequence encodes CASSYSARGVPNQPQHF.

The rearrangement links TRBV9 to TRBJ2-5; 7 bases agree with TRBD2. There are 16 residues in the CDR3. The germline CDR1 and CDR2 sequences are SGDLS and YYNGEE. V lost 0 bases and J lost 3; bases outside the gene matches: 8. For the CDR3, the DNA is TGTGCCAGCAGCGTAGGAGTTGGACTAGGAAAAGAGACCCAGTACTTC. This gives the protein CASSVGVGLGKETQYF.

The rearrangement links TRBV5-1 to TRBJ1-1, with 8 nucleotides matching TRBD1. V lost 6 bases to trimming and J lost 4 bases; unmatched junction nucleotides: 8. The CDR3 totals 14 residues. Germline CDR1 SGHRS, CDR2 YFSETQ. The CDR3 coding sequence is TGCGCCAGCAACCTACAGGGGGGTGGCACTGAAGCTTTCTTT. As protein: CASNLQGGGTEAFF. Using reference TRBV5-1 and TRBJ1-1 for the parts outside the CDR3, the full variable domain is KAGVTQTPRYLIKTRGQQVTLSCSPISGHRSVSWYQQTPGQGLQFLFEYFSETQRNKGNFPGRFSGRQFSNSRSEMNVSTLELGDSALYLCASNLQGGGTEAFFGQGTRLTVV.

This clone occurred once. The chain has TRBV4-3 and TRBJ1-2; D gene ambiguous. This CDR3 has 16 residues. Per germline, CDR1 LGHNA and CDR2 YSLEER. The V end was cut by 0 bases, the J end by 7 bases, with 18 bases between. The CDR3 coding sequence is TGCGCCAGCAGCCAAGAGTATCCGACGTGGCTCGGTGGCTACACCTTC. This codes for CASSQEYPTWLGGYTF.